A selection of T cell receptor beta chains follows, all from one sample in a study of blood T cell repertoires in COVID-19. The protocol was immunoSEQ multiplex PCR, while the TCRdb copy is restricted to in-frame clones and leaves out a portion. The sample records roughly 100,000 clones, 87% being singletons. The sequencing input was peripheral blood. Receptor source: a man aged 45-65 years with active COVID-19. CDR3s include the opening cysteine and the closing phenylalanine or tryptophan. D genes are given only for firm matches. Clone size, where shown, is once, few, many, or a class for clones that have expanded.

j_gene	v_gene	abundance	d_gene	CDR3nt	CDR3aa
TRBJ1-1	TRBV10-3	NA	TRBD1	TGTGCCATCAGTGGGGGGGACAGGTCTAACACTGAAGCTTTCTTT	CAISGGDRSNTEAFF
TRBJ1-5	TRBV23-1	NA	NA	TGCGCCAGCAGTCAATCGGCAGGGGAACAGCCCCAGCATTTT	CASSQSAGEQPQHF
TRBJ2-2	TRBV6-1	NA	TRBD1	TGTGCCAGCAGTGAGCGGGACAGGTTCGGGGCCGGGGAGCTGTTTTTT	CASSERDRFGAGELFF
TRBJ2-1	TRBV7-9	NA	TRBD2	TGTGCCAGCAGCGCTAGCGGGGGGGATTCCAATGAGCAGTTCTTC	CASSASGGDSNEQFF
TRBJ2-7	TRBV27	NA	TRBD2	TGTGCCAGCACCTCCTGGCGGGGGGGGTACGAGCAGTACTTC	CASTSWRGGYEQYF
TRBJ2-1	TRBV3-1/TRBV3-2	NA	TRBD2	TGTGCCAGCAGTCCAACTAGCGGGGGGCACAATGAGCAGTTCTTC	CASSPTSGGHNEQFF
TRBJ2-2	TRBV19	NA	TRBD2	TGTGCCAGTAGTATAGGCACGGGAGGACCCACCGGGGAGCTGTTTTTT	CASSIGTGGPTGELFF
TRBJ2-7	TRBV7-9	few	TRBD2	TGTGCCAGCAGCGATTCCACTAGCGGGGGCCCGGGGGAGCAGTACTTC	CASSDSTSGGPGEQYF
TRBJ1-4	TRBV21-1	NA	NA	TGTGCCAGCAGCTTCCCGGACAGGGATGGTGAAAAACTGTTTTTT	CASSFPDRDGEKLFF
TRBJ2-7	TRBV19	NA	TRBD1	TGTGCCAGTAGTGCCCGCCCTGGACAGGGAAGGCCCTACGAGCAGTACTTC	CASSARPGQGRPYEQYF
TRBJ2-2	TRBV27	NA	NA	TGTGCCAGCAGTTGGGGGCGGGCCGGGGAGCTGTTTTTT	CASSWGRAGELFF
TRBJ1-1	TRBV28	NA	NA	TGTGCCAGCAGTTTATGGCTCTGGGCCTTGAACACTGAAGCTTTCTTT	CASSLWLWALNTEAFF
TRBJ1-3	TRBV7-3	NA	TRBD1	TGTGCCAGCAGCCCCACAGGGGGCGCAGGAAACACCATATATTTT	CASSPTGGAGNTIYF
TRBJ2-3	TRBV5-6	NA	NA	TGTGCCAGCAGCTTCGAGGGCCCGCAGTATTTT	CASSFEGPQYF
TRBJ2-5	TRBV9	NA	NA	TGTGCCAGCAGCGTACGCGGGGCCAAAGGGACCCAGTACTTC	CASSVRGAKGTQYF
TRBJ2-7	TRBV28	few	TRBD1	TGTGCCAGCAGTTTAAGGACAGGGGGGAGGTACGAGCAGTACTTC	CASSLRTGGRYEQYF
TRBJ1-2	TRBV19	NA	TRBD1	TGTGCCAGTAGTATAGAACAGGGGCCAATAAACTATGGCTACACCTTC	CASSIEQGPINYGYTF
TRBJ2-1	TRBV9	NA	NA	TGTGCCAGCAGCGTAGGGGCGGGGCGGCCAGGAGAGCAGTTCTTC	CASSVGAGRPGEQFF
TRBJ2-3	TRBV3-1/TRBV3-2	NA	TRBD2	TGTGCCAGCAGCCAAGACCTAGCGGGGGGGCTAGATACGCAGTATTTT	CASSQDLAGGLDTQYF
TRBJ1-1	TRBV5-1	NA	TRBD1	TGCGCCAGCAGCTTGGAGACCGGGACAGATGCTTTCTTT	CASSLETGTDAFF
TRBJ2-3	TRBV5-1	NA	TRBD2	TGCGCCAGCAGCCCCGGACTAGCGGACACAGATACGCAGTATTTT	CASSPGLADTDTQYF
TRBJ2-1	TRBV5-4	NA	TRBD2	TGTGCCAGCAGCCCGGGGGGAAACAATGAGCAGTTCTTC	CASSPGGNNEQFF
TRBJ1-1	TRBV15	NA	NA	TGTGCCACCAGCAGAGGAGGGATGGGGACTGAAGCTTTCTTT	CATSRGGMGTEAFF
TRBJ2-5	TRBV7-9	NA	TRBD1	TGTGCCAGCAGCTTAGCTCGGGACAGGGGAAGGGAGACCCAGTACTTC	CASSLARDRGRETQYF
TRBJ2-3	TRBV6-1	NA	NA	TGTGCCAGCAGTGAAGCGGGGGGAACAGATACGCAGTATTTT	CASSEAGGTDTQYF
TRBJ2-6	TRBV24-1	NA	NA	TGTGCCACCAGTGGACACCCGGTGGCTGGGGCCAACGTCCTGACTTTC	CATSGHPVAGANVLTF
TRBJ1-6	TRBV9	NA	TRBD1	TGTGCCAGCAGCGTAGGGGACAGCCTCTATAATTCACCCCTCCACTTT	CASSVGDSLYNSPLHF
TRBJ2-7	TRBV5-5	NA	NA	TGTGCCAGCAGCCCCCTTAGCCCCTACGAGCAGTACTTC	CASSPLSPYEQYF